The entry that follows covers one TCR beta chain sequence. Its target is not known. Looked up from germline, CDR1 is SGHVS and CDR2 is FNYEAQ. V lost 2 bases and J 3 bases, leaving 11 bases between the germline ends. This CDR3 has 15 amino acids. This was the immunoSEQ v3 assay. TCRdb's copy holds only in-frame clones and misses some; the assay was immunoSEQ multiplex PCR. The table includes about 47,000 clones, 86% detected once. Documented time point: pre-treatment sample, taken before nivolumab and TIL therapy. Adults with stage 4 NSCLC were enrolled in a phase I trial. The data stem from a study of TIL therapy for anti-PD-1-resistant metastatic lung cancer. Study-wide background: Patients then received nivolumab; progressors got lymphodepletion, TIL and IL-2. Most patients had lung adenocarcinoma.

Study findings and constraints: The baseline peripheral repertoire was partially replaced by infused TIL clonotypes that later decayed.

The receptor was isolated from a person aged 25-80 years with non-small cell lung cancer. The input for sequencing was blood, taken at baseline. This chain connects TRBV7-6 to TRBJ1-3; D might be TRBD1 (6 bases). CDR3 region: CASSLQGRGGNTIYF. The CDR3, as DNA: TGTGCCAGCAGCTTACAGGGGCGCGGTGGAAACACCATATATTTT. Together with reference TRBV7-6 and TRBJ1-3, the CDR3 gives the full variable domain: GAGVSQSPRYKVTKRGQDVALRCDPISGHVSLYWYRQALGQGPEFLTYFNYEAQQDKSGLPNDRFSAERPEGSISTLTIQRTEQRDSAMYRCASSLQGRGGNTIYFGEGSWLTVV.